This entry concerns a single T cell receptor (beta chain). This sample was taken from a study of blood T cell repertoires in COVID-19. Study details: Sources were T cells, B-cell-depleted T cells, or PBMCs; the material itself was cDNA or gDNA.

CDR1 is KGHDR, CDR2 SFDVKD, per germline. The V end lost 5 bases, the J end lost 5 bases, and 4 bases lay between the germline ends. The CDR3 has 11 amino acids. Repertoires were generated with immunoSEQ multiplex PCR, while TCRdb's copy carries only in-frame clones and drops some. Of approximately 150,000 clones listed, 90% are singletons. This receptor was obtained from a man in his 60s with active or convalescent COVID-19. Specimen: peripheral blood. J is TRBJ2-3 and V is TRBV24-1, with D uncertain. CDR3 sequence: CATSAGDTQYF. As DNA, the CDR3 is TGTGCCACCAGTGCCGGAGATACGCAGTATTTT.